This T cell receptor (beta chain) was recovered during a study of blood T cells in healthy people across ages. The CDR3 covers 15 residues. The V and J ends lost 5 bases and 1 base, in that order; junction bases with no gene match: 7. The V gene's germline CDR1 is SGHRS and CDR2 YFSETQ. A second PCR, run for about 7 to 12 cycles, used a sample-barcoded 5' primer plus a J-beta primer mix. TCRdb passed the 5' RACE reads through MiXCR, listing each CDR3 protein once. The profile shows fewer than 2,000,000 distinct CDR3 sequences, around 35% of them singletons. V gene TRBV5-1 combines with J gene TRBJ2-5; 8 nucleotides match TRBD2. Sequenced material: blood. The receptor was derived from a woman in her twenties or thirties in good health. The CDR3 bases are TGCGCCAGCAGACCCACAGGGACTAGCCAAGAGACCCAGTACTTC. Residues: CASRPTGTSQETQYF.